This is a list of T cell receptor beta chains from one sample in a study of cytomegalovirus exposure and HLA in healthy donors. Data came from immunoSEQ multiplex PCR; TCRdb stores just in-frame clones and leaves some out. The sample lists under 95,000 clones; less than 95% were seen once. The sequenced material came from PBMCs. These receptors all stem from a woman between 18 and 30 years old in good health and CMV-seropositive. Each CDR3 is given with its conserved first and last residue. The D gene is left open where the match is weak. Not every row has a clone size; where given, it reads once, few, many or a size class.

.,TRBJ1-2,once,TRBV6-5,TGTGCCAGCAGTTCGATACAGGGATTCTATGGCTACACCTTC,CASSSIQGFYGYTF
.,TRBJ1-1,.,TRBV6-6,TGTGCCAGCAGTTACTCGATGGGAGACACTGAAGCTTTCTTT,CASSYSMGDTEAFF
.,TRBJ1-2,.,TRBV27,TGTGCCAGCAGGAATCACGGAGGGTCCTATGGCTACACCTTC,CASRNHGGSYGYTF
.,TRBJ2-3,.,TRBV10-3,TGTGCCATCAGTGGAGGTACCGACACAGATACGCAGTATTTT,CAISGGTDTDTQYF
.,TRBJ2-2,.,TRBV5-1,TGCGCCAGCAAGCTTAGCCAGATTGTGACCACCGGGGAGCTGTTTTTT,CASKLSQIVTTGELFF
TRBD1,TRBJ1-1,once,TRBV7-8,TGTGCCAGCAGCTTAGGACAGGGATATGGGGGCACTGAAGCTTTCTTT,CASSLGQGYGGTEAFF
.,TRBJ1-4,once,TRBV9,TGTGCCAGCAGCGAGACAACAACTAATGAAAAACTGTTTTTT,CASSETTTNEKLFF
TRBD1,TRBJ2-3,.,TRBV5-5,TGTGCCAGCAAAGCGGGACAGGGTTCAGATACGCAGTATTTT,CASKAGQGSDTQYF
.,TRBJ2-5,.,TRBV7-9,TGTGCCAGCAGCCACTGGGCGGGGCGGGAGACCCAGTACTTC,CASSHWAGRETQYF
TRBD1,TRBJ1-2,.,TRBV7-9,TGTGCCAGCAGCTTAGGACAGGGCGTCTATGGCTACACCTTC,CASSLGQGVYGYTF
.,TRBJ2-3,.,TRBV30,TGTGCCGGGGAAGGGGGGGCAGGGGATACGCAGTATTTT,CAGEGGAGDTQYF
TRBD1,TRBJ2-3,.,TRBV5-1,TGCGCCAGCAGCCTGACAGGGTTCAGCACAGATACGCAGTATTTT,CASSLTGFSTDTQYF
.,TRBJ2-6,.,TRBV28,TGTGCCAGCAGTTTAACCCAGGGAAGGGTAGGGGCCAACGTCCTGACTTTC,CASSLTQGRVGANVLTF
.,TRBJ2-1,once,TRBV11-2,TGTGCCAGCACACCCACAGGCCGGAGCTCCTACAATGAGCAGTTCTTC,CASTPTGRSSYNEQFF
TRBD2,TRBJ2-5,.,TRBV5-1,TGCGCCAGCAGCCCTACAAACTTTTGGGGGGGGACCCAGTACTTC,CASSPTNFWGGTQYF
.,TRBJ2-1,.,TRBV25-1,TGTGCCAGCAGTGACCCTCAGGGCCTAATCAGCAATGAGCAGTTCTTC,CASSDPQGLISNEQFF
.,TRBJ2-2,.,TRBV19,TGTGCCAGTAGTATAAGGACAGCGAACACCGGGGAGCTGTTTTTT,CASSIRTANTGELFF
TRBD2,TRBJ2-3,.,TRBV19,TGTGCCAGTAGTAGGGGGGGAGATACGCAGTATTTT,CASSRGGDTQYF
TRBD1,TRBJ1-1,.,TRBV7-9,TGTGCCAGCAGCTTTGGGGGCAGGGGGGACACTGAAGCTTTCTTT,CASSFGGRGDTEAFF
TRBD2,TRBJ2-1,few,TRBV9,TGTGCCAGCAGCGTAGGCGGAGCGGGAGTAGGTAATGAGCAGTTCTTC,CASSVGGAGVGNEQFF
TRBD2,TRBJ2-3,.,TRBV9,TGTGCCAGCAGCGTAAGCCAGTCTAGCGGGGGTATGCCAGATACGCAGTATTTT,CASSVSQSSGGMPDTQYF
.,TRBJ1-5,.,TRBV6-4,TGTGCCAGCAGTGACTCGCTAAATTATACGTATAGCAATCAGCCCCAGCATTTT,CASSDSLNYTYSNQPQHF
TRBD1,TRBJ2-5,.,TRBV6-6,TGTGCCAGCAGTTTTGGGACAGATCAAGAGACCCAGTACTTC,CASSFGTDQETQYF
TRBD1,TRBJ1-6,.,TRBV2,TGTGCCAGCGGGACAGGTTGGAGAGGTTCACCCCTCCACTTT,CASGTGWRGSPLHF
TRBD1,TRBJ1-2,once,TRBV7-2,TGTGCCAGCAGCAAAGGGGACAGGCGTAACTATGGCTACACCTTC,CASSKGDRRNYGYTF
TRBD1,TRBJ1-1,.,TRBV28,TGTACCAGCAGGACGATCAGGGGGGCTATGAACACTGAAGCTTTCTTT,CTSRTIRGAMNTEAFF
TRBD1,TRBJ2-4,once,TRBV7-9,TGTGCCAGCAGCTTAGTCGGGACAGGGGACATTCAGTACTTC,CASSLVGTGDIQYF
.,TRBJ1-3,.,TRBV9,TGTGCCAGCAGCTCCGCGAGAGGACAGGGAAACACCATATATTTT,CASSSARGQGNTIYF
.,TRBJ2-7,once,TRBV7-9,TGTGCCAGCAGCTTAGGTGGAGGGTTCTCCTACGAGCAGTACTTC,CASSLGGGFSYEQYF
TRBD1,TRBJ1-4,.,TRBV5-6,TGTGCCAGCAGCCCCGGGACAGTCGGAAAACTGTTTTTT,CASSPGTVGKLFF
TRBD2,TRBJ2-7,.,TRBV29-1,TGCAGCGTTGGGGGGGGAGGGTCAGCCAAGAGCTCCTACGAGCAGTACTTC,CSVGGGGSAKSSYEQYF